The table lists the clone carrying this TCR beta chain with a count of one. In Seattle, patients joined the study during active infection and were tracked longitudinally. Germline V CDR1 and CDR2: SGHRS, YFSETQ. The CDR3 totals 16 residues. After removal of 0 bases from V and 1 base from J, the junction contained 4 bases not matched to a gene. This sample is drawn from a study of blood T cell repertoires in COVID-19. Study-level background: T cells, B-cell-depleted T cells, or PBMCs provided the cDNA or gDNA that served as material.

This table comes from immunoSEQ multiplex PCR, and its TCRdb copy is limited to in-frame clones, with some not included. The profile shows 250,000 to 400,000 clones, 85% to 90% of them singletons. The specimen sequenced was peripheral blood. The chain recombines TRBV5-1 with TRBJ2-3, with TRBD1 matching over 8 bases. The origin of this receptor is a young woman with COVID-19, enrolled during active disease. The CDR3 region is CASSLAFRGRTDTQYF. Here the CDR3 DNA reads TGCGCCAGCAGCTTGGCCTTCAGGGGGCGCACAGATACGCAGTATTTT.